This T cell receptor (beta chain) comes out of a study of blood T cells in healthy people across ages. Study-wide findings and caveats: Among T cells, TCR beta diversity per million cells dropped roughly linearly as age rose.

The CDR3 consists of 16 residues. Trimming removed 4 bases from V and 1 base from J; junction bases left unmatched: 7. The germline V gene has CDR1 SGHRS and CDR2 YFSETQ. PBMCs numbering at least 7 million were isolated per sample. A word on this clonotype: Its antigen is still unknown.

Together with a sample-barcoded 5' primer, a J-beta primer mix was included in a second PCR lasting about 6 to 12 cycles. Tags on each cDNA molecule came from a template-switch adaptor with 12 random nucleotides. TCRdb reprocessed the 5' RACE reads via MiXCR and lists one record per CDR3 protein. There are about 670,000 distinct CDR3 sequences in the sample; 40% to 45% occur only once, and around 30% lies in the top ten. The sequencing input was blood. This clonotype was sampled from an elderly man in good health. The chain joins TRBV5-1 to TRBJ2-3, with TRBD2 matching over 9 bases. The CDR3 protein is CASSGGGGGRTDTQYF. In DNA form, the CDR3 reads TGCGCCAGCAGCGGTGGCGGGGGGGGGCGCACAGATACGCAGTATTTT.